This T cell receptor beta chain came from a study of CD8 T cells in Susac syndrome. About this clonotype itself: The antigen remains unidentified.

RNA in amounts of about 0.45 to 1 ug was reverse transcribed with random hexamers. Amplification of TCR beta CDR3 was carried out by immunoSEQ multiplex PCR, which covered 54 Vbeta and 13 Jbeta segments. TCRdb itself ran the immunoSEQ multiplex PCR reads through MiXCR, one entry per CDR3 protein. The sample lists more than 100,000 distinct CDR3 sequences; 90% to 95% were seen once. The junction had 4 bases not matched to a gene; V was cut back by 6 bases and J by 3 bases. Germline CDR1 and CDR2: KGHDR and SFDVKD. The CDR3 covers 13 residues. Regarding the study as a whole: An acknowledgment was made by the study that its TCR sequencing and HLA analysis involved relatively few individuals.

Sequencing used CD4+ T cells from PBMCs. This TCR was recovered from a human donor in good health. The V and J genes are TRBV24-1 and TRBJ2-7; 7 bases fit TRBD1. The CDR3 DNA follows: TGTGCCACCAGTCCGGGACAGATCTACGAGCAGTACTTC. Encoded protein: CATSPGQIYEQYF.